The sequence of this T cell receptor (beta chain) was determined in a study of technical replicates of blood from several donors. This clone was counted only a few times. CDR1 SQVTM and CDR2 ANQGSEA come from the germline V gene. The CDR3 contains 13 residues. Trimming shortened V by 4 bases and J by 4 bases, and 13 bases separated the two germline ends. Generated by immunoSEQ multiplex PCR, the TCRdb table keeps only in-frame clones and is missing some. The sample has just over 70,000 clones, approximately 93% seen once. This receptor was identified in a human donor in good health. Specimen: T cells isolated from PBMCs. This chain links TRBV29-1 with TRBJ1-1, with D possibly matching TRBD1 (5 bases). CDR3 bases: TGCAGCGTTGTGACAGTCGTGAGCACTGAAGCTTTCTTT. It specifies CSVVTVVSTEAFF.